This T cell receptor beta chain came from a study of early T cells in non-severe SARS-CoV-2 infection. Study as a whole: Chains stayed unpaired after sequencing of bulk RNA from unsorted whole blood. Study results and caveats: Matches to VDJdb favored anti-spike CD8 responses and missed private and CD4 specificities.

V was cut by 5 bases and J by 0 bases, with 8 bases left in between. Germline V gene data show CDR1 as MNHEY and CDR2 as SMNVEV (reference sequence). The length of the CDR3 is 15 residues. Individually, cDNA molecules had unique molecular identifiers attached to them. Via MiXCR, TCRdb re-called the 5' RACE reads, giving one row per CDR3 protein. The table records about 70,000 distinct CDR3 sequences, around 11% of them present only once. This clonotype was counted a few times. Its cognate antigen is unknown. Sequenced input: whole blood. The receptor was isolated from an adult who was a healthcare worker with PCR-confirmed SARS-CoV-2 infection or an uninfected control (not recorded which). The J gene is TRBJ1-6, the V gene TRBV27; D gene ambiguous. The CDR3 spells CASSDDASYNSPLHF. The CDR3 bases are TGTGCCAGCAGTGATGACGCCTCCTATAATTCACCCCTCCACTTT.